This T cell receptor (beta chain) was captured by sequencing in a study of T cell repertoires in cytomegalovirus infection. Study-level background: Public TCR beta signatures provided an indication of both CMV infection and a matching HLA type. Study outcomes and limitations: Identification of carriers of CMV plus the relevant HLA was performed using cumulative public TCR beta family frequency. HLA-C-restricted CMV clonotypes gave the most frequent clonotype in two of eight donors.

Via MiXCR, TCRdb re-called the reads, giving one row per CDR3 protein. The sample consists of 150,000 to 200,000 distinct CDR3 sequences, over 15% of them appearing once. On this clonotype: The antigen remains unidentified.

The origin of this receptor is a human donor in good health (CMV status not recorded). Some clones in this sample may be carry-over from other donors' samples. Material for sequencing was CD8+ T cells from PBMCs.

The CDR3 sequence is CASSYSISGDTQYF. Written as DNA, the CDR3 is TGTGCCAGCAGTTACTCGATTTCAGGAGATACGCAGTATTTT. The V and J genes are TRBV6-2 or TRBV6-3 and TRBJ2-3; no clear D gene. V was trimmed by 0 bases and J by 5 bases, leaving 9 bases between them. CDR3 length: 14 amino acids. Germline V gene sequence: CDR1 MNHEY, CDR2 SVGEGT.